This T cell receptor (beta chain) was observed in a study of vaccination and CD4 T cells after COVID-19. Across the whole study: Post-vaccine sample collection happened at a median of around 77 days after dose two, ranging 14 to 241. Study-level results: From approximately 23 to 38, the median of SARS-CoV-2-reactive clonotypes rose without reaching significance.

Per the germline V gene, CDR1 is LNHDA and CDR2 is SQIVND (reference sequence). V gave up 6 bases and J gave up 4 bases; unmatched junction bases: 7. The CDR3 runs to 14 residues. Treatment in this sample: 10-day PBMC culture with coronavirus spike peptide pools or control peptides (ViraFEST assay). The Oncomine TCR Beta short-read assay was applied to DNA of cultured CD4+ T cells. A single record per CDR3 protein comes from TCRdb applying MiXCR to the PCR reads. The sample yields some 10,000 distinct CDR3 sequences, around 55% seen once. This clonotype was seen a handful of times. The antigen is unknown.

The source material was CD4+ T cells from blood, cultured in vitro. This sequence was found in a human donor who had recovered from COVID-19. The J gene is TRBJ1-2, the V gene TRBV19, with 8 bases identical to TRBD1. The CDR3 spells CASSPDRVGYGYTF. CDR3 in DNA: TGTGCCAGTAGCCCGGACAGGGTCGGCTATGGCTACACCTTC.